These 6 T cell receptor beta chains were sequenced from one sample in a study of T cells in Graves' hyperthyroidism and ophthalmopathy. It was RNA transcripts that yielded the amplified TCR beta CDR3 regions. RT-PCR in the first round (using the HTBI primer set) targeted the TCR CDR3. Using its own MiXCR run on the multiplex PCR reads, TCRdb lists one record per CDR3 protein. In the table there are some 550,000 distinct CDR3 sequences, roughly 15% of which are singletons. The sequenced sample consisted of blood. The receptor set was obtained from a middle-aged woman with Graves' ophthalmopathy.

The V call is TRBV20-1, the J call TRBJ2-1; tentatively, D is TRBD2 (6 bases). The length of the CDR3 is 14 residues. From germline, CDR1 is DFQATT and CDR2 SNEGSKA (reference sequence). V lost 4 bases, J lost 3 bases, and 13 bases lay in between. CDR3 residues: CSATLPSVYNEQFF. CDR3 in DNA: TGCAGTGCTACCCTTCCTAGCGTCTACAATGAGCAGTTCTTC.

On this clonotype itself: A much larger clone differs by one base, so this may be a read error. This chain links TRBV24-1 with TRBJ1-5; D might be TRBD1 (6 bases). This CDR3 is built from 13 residues. In germline, CDR1 is KGHDR, CDR2 SFDVKD. CDR3 coding DNA: TGTGCCACCCACAGGGTTCTAAATCAGCCCCCGCATTTT. Translated, it gives CATHRVLNQPPHF.

Details on this clonotype: A read error may account for a junction end that differs from germline. V and J are TRBV20-1 and TRBJ2-1; no clear D. Germline-derived CDR1 and CDR2 are DFQATT and SNEGSKA (reference sequence). CDR3 length: 14 residues. Written as DNA, the CDR3 is TGCAGTGCTAGAACGCTCTTTAGTTACAATGGGCAGTTCTTC. It codes for CSARTLFSYNGQFF.

This clonotype showed up many times. The chain has TRBV12-3 or TRBV12-4 and TRBJ1-4; D is uncertain. The germline V and J ends were trimmed by 6 bases and 5 bases, with 10 bases remaining between them. The CDR3 spans 13 residues. The CDR3: CASSQDQNEKLFF. For the CDR3, the DNA is TGTGCCAGCAGCCAGGATCAGAATGAAAAACTGTTTTTT.

In its sample, this clonotype was seen many times. J is TRBJ2-3 and V is TRBV11-2, with 15 bases identical to TRBD2. The CDR3 is made up of 16 amino acids. V lost 5 bases and J lost 3; bases outside the gene matches: 3. Germline V gives CDR1 SGHAT, CDR2 FQNNGV. CDR3 in amino acids: CASSRTSGGETDTQYF. The CDR3 coding sequence is TGTGCCAGCAGCCGGACTAGCGGGGGGGAAACAGATACGCAGTATTTT.

V usage is TRBV2 and J usage is TRBJ1-3, with D hard to call. The CDR3 is 15 residues long. Germline CDR1 is SNHLY and CDR2 is FYNNEI. Trimming pared 3 bases from V and 6 bases from J, leaving 15 bases between. In DNA form, the CDR3 reads TGTGCCAGCAGTGACAGAGGAGTTCTAACAAACACCATATATTTT. Protein product: CASSDRGVLTNTIYF.